This section outlines one TCR beta chain sequence together with its context. Noted treatment: about 20 received Ad26.COV2.S at low or high dose, single or two shots; 5 received placebo; per-sample allocation not given. Sampling was performed 63 days after the first vaccine or placebo injection. Method: immunoSEQ multiplex PCR; TCRdb's copy keeps in-frame clones and lacks some. The sample has about 440,000 clones, 90% seen once; the top ten hold around 4.5%. This record comes from a study of Ad26.COV2.S vaccination and SARS-CoV-2 variants. V was clipped by 4 bases and J by 3 bases, with 4 bases between them. This CDR3 spans 11 amino acids. Germline loops: CDR1 SGHRS, CDR2 YFSETQ.

The sample in question was peripheral blood, obtained in a trial of Ad26.COV2.S vaccine versus placebo. The sequence came from a person aged 18 to 59 who received the Ad26.COV2.S COVID-19 vaccine or a placebo. The chain employs TRBV5-1 and TRBJ2-5; D is unresolved. DNA of the CDR3: TGCGCCAGCAGCATAGAAGAGACCCAGTACTTC. It is translated as CASSIEETQYF. The full variable domain, rest sourced from reference TRBV5-1 and TRBJ2-5, is KAGVTQTPRYLIKTRGQQVTLSCSPISGHRSVSWYQQTPGQGLQFLFEYFSETQRNKGNFPGRFSGRQFSNSRSEMNVSTLELGDSALYLCASSIEETQYFGPGTRLLVL.